Sequencing of this T cell receptor beta chain was carried out in a study of neurological immune-mediated disorders. The CDR3 is made up of 15 amino acids. Germline assignment: CDR1 MDHEN and CDR2 SYDVKM. V was clipped by 3 bases and J by 3 bases; unmatched bases: 4. Unsorted libraries came from 2 million PBMCs stored at -80 °C. In TCRdb, the 5' RACE reads were re-called with MiXCR into one record per CDR3 protein. This sample has roughly 50,000 distinct CDR3 sequences, with roughly 17% found just once. The table lists this clonotype with a few counts. Antigen: not known. Study-wide results and limits: The most TCR clonal expansion was seen in HTLV-1-associated myelopathy, whereas the least was seen in multiple sclerosis, below the level in healthy controls. TCR-beta repertoires seemed private in all groups, with no expanded CDR3 amino acid sequences shared.

This receptor was taken from a man aged 55 to 69 in good health. The sequenced material came from PBMCs. The rearrangement links TRBV28 to TRBJ2-7; 11 nucleotides match TRBD1. The CDR3 region is CASSFAGTGGYEQYF. CDR3 nucleotides: TGTGCCAGCAGTTTCGCGGGGACAGGGGGCTACGAGCAGTACTTC.